Presented here are 27 T cell receptor beta chains from one specimen sequenced in a study of OX40 agonist ivuxolimab in advanced cancers. Library preparation employed the immunoSEQ multiplex PCR assay. The source is immuneACCESS, and TCRdb retained only in-frame sequences with V and J called. Part of the clones is not carried over; for the studies checked, unresolved V genes explain less than half of this, and the remainder is unexplained. This sample has approximately 90,000 clones in its table, and about 90% of those were observed once. The ten largest clones add up to 1.5% to 2% of the sample. The sequenced sample was CD4+ or CD8+ T cells sorted from blood, obtained in a trial of the OX40 agonist ivuxolimab. These receptors all stem from an adult with an advanced solid tumor such as melanoma, head and neck, liver or kidney cancer.

This clone was seen a single time. The chain carries TRBV6-5 and TRBJ1-5; a possible D gene is TRBD1 (6 bases). V lost 8 bases and J 3 bases, leaving 17 bases between the germline ends. The CDR3 is 15 amino acids. CDR1 is MNHEY and CDR2 is SVGAGI in the germline V gene. The CDR3 sequence: CASRDRFTSNQPQHF. The DNA for the CDR3 is TGTGCCAGCCGCGACAGGTTTACTTCCAATCAGCCCCAGCATTTT.

This clone showed up just once. The chain has TRBV18 and TRBJ2-7; D not resolved. CDR1 is KGHSH and CDR2 is LQKENI in the germline V gene. This CDR3 is 15 amino acids long. Trimming cost V 5 bases and J 4 bases, with 18 bases left between them. CDR3 sequence: CASSSQSGWLYEQYF. CDR3 sequence (DNA): TGTGCCAGCTCATCACAGTCCGGGTGGTTGTACGAGCAGTACTTC.

The chain carries TRBV6-6 and TRBJ2-1, with 9 nucleotides matching TRBD2. The V and J ends lost 2 bases and 4 bases, in that order; junction bases with no gene match: 3. The V gene's germline CDR1 is MNHNY and CDR2 SVGAGI (reference sequence). This CDR3 contains 15 residues. CDR3 in amino acids: CASSYRLAEYNEQFF. The CDR3 region has the DNA TGTGCCAGCAGTTACCGACTAGCGGAGTACAATGAGCAGTTCTTC.

This clone was counted a single time. DNA of the CDR3: TGTGCCAGCACCGGGAGGGCCACCGGGGAGCTGTTTTTT. Protein: CASTGRATGELFF. The chain joins TRBV2 to TRBJ2-2, with TRBD2 matching over 8 bases. The CDR3 has 13 amino acids. CDR1 is SNHLY, CDR2 FYNNEI, per germline. Losses at the gene ends were 7 bases for V and 4 bases for J; bases not matched to a gene: 2.

The chain links TRBV11-2 to TRBJ2-1, with D possibly TRBD2 on 6 matching bases. Trimming took off 2 bases at V and 6 bases at J, with 20 bases between the two ends. The germline V gene has CDR1 SGHAT and CDR2 FQNNGV. The length of the CDR3 is 17 residues. The CDR3 here is CASSLFGGSRLSNEQFF. DNA for the CDR3: TGTGCCAGCAGCTTATTCGGGGGTTCCCGTTTGAGCAATGAGCAGTTCTTC.

V is TRBV28 and J is TRBJ1-2; possibly TRBD1 for D (6 bases). V gave up 2 bases and J gave up 8 bases, with 21 bases separating them. The CDR3 covers 16 residues. CDR1 and CDR2 from the germline V gene are MDHEN and SYDVKM. This CDR3 is CASSLGVTGVSYGYTF. The CDR3 region has the DNA TGTGCCAGCAGTTTAGGGGTGACAGGAGTCAGCTACGGCTACACCTTC.

The V call is TRBV6-5, the J call TRBJ1-4, with 7 bases fitting TRBD1. Trimming took 5 bases from V and 5 from J; bases not matched to a gene: 5. Germline V lookup: CDR1 MNHEY, CDR2 SVGAGI. The CDR3 is 14 residues long. Here the CDR3 DNA reads TGTGCCAGCAGTCGACAGGGCCCCAATGAAAAACTGTTTTTT. Its protein product is CASSRQGPNEKLFF.

The gene calls are TRBV5-1 and TRBJ2-2, with D perhaps TRBD2 (5 bases). Germline-derived CDR1 and CDR2 are SGHRS and YFSETQ. The V and J ends lost 4 bases and 6 bases respectively, with 10 bases between them. The CDR3 covers 13 residues. CDR3 amino acids: CASSEREPGELFF. The CDR3 DNA reads as TGCGCCAGCAGCGAGAGGGAACCCGGGGAGCTGTTTTTT. Full variable domain (rest looked up from reference TRBV5-1 and TRBJ2-2): KAGVTQTPRYLIKTRGQQVTLSCSPISGHRSVSWYQQTPGQGLQFLFEYFSETQRNKGNFPGRFSGRQFSNSRSEMNVSTLELGDSALYLCASSEREPGELFFGEGSRLTVL.

This chain links TRBV30 with TRBJ2-1, with no clear D. Trimming stripped 2 bases from V and 5 bases from J, with 4 bases between. This CDR3 is 11 amino acids long. Germline V gene sequence: CDR1 GTSNPN, CDR2 SVGIG (reference sequence). The CDR3 nucleotides are TGTGCCTGGAGTCGAAACAATGAGCAGTTCTTC. Its translation is CAWSRNNEQFF.

This chain joins TRBV27 and TRBJ2-7; no definite D call. Germline V lookup: CDR1 MNHEY, CDR2 SMNVEV (reference sequence). The V end lost 6 bases, the J end lost 5 bases, and 17 bases lay between the germline ends. The CDR3 has 14 residues. Here the CDR3 DNA reads TGTGCCAGCAGAGACCTTGGAAGGGATGACGAGCAGTACTTC. Its translation is CASRDLGRDDEQYF.

This chain joins TRBV7-2 and TRBJ2-6; D is ambiguous. Between the trimmed V and J ends, which lost 1 base and 0 bases, there was a span of 13 bases. There are 18 residues in the CDR3. Germline V gene sequence: CDR1 SGHTA, CDR2 FQGNSA. Written as DNA, the CDR3 is TGTGCCAGCAGCTTAGTAGGAGTGGTCACCTCTGGGGCCAACGTCCTGACTTTC. This gives the protein CASSLVGVVTSGANVLTF.

The chain employs TRBV7-2 and TRBJ2-6; TRBD2 matches at 8 bases. CDR1 SGHTA and CDR2 FQGNSA come from the germline V gene. J was trimmed by 3 bases and V by 1 base; bases with no gene match: 5. The CDR3 runs to 17 residues. CDR3 nucleotides: TGTGCCAGCAGCTTAGTAGCGGGATTGGGTGGGGCCAACGTCCTGACTTTC. Translation: CASSLVAGLGGANVLTF.

The J gene is TRBJ1-2, the V gene TRBV28; D is undetermined. This CDR3 is built from 15 residues. Trimming took off 6 bases at V and 7 bases at J, with 21 bases between the two ends. Germline loops: CDR1 MDHEN, CDR2 SYDVKM. In DNA, the CDR3 is TGTGCCAGCAGCCCCAGGCCACAACTAAGGTCTGGCTACACCTTC. This gives the protein CASSPRPQLRSGYTF.

This clone was observed a single time. V gene TRBV6-6 combines with J gene TRBJ1-5, with D hard to call. The CDR3 loop spans 11 amino acids. V dropped 4 bases and J dropped 5 bases, with 3 bases sitting between them. In germline, CDR1 is MNHNY, CDR2 SVGAGI (reference sequence). CDR3 sequence: CASSWDQPQHF. The CDR3 nucleotides are TGTGCCAGCAGTTGGGATCAGCCCCAGCATTTT.

This chain uses TRBV9 with TRBJ2-6, with D perhaps being TRBD1 or TRBD2 (5 bases each). This CDR3 region has 15 residues. V was clipped by 1 base and J by 3 bases, with 8 bases between them. Germline CDR1 is SGDLS and CDR2 is YYNGEE. The CDR3 reads CASSVMGDGANVLTF. CDR3 in DNA: TGTGCCAGCAGCGTAATGGGGGATGGGGCCAACGTCCTGACTTTC.

The rearrangement uses TRBV19 and TRBJ1-1; 8 nucleotides line up with TRBD1. The CDR3 runs to 14 residues. Germline lookup yields CDR1 LNHDA and CDR2 SQIVND (reference sequence). V lost 3 bases and J lost 5; bases outside the gene matches: 5. CDR3 sequence: CASSIQGAMTEAFF. The CDR3 coding sequence is TGTGCCAGTAGTATTCAGGGGGCGATGACTGAAGCTTTCTTT.

The chain couples TRBV18 to TRBJ2-1; D may be TRBD1 (6 bases). Trimming stripped 0 bases from V and 4 bases from J, with 7 bases between. The CDR3 is 14 residues long. The germline gives CDR1 KGHSH, CDR2 LQKENI. CDR3 bases: TGTGCCAGCTCACCACCGACAGGTTACAATGAGCAGTTCTTC. Residues: CASSPPTGYNEQFF.

J is TRBJ2-5 and V is TRBV7-2; D may correspond to TRBD1 or TRBD2 (6 bases each). V lost 3 bases to trimming and J lost 4 bases, with 15 bases between them. This CDR3 is 15 amino acids long. Germline loops: CDR1 SGHTA, CDR2 FQGNSA. The CDR3 DNA follows: TGTGCCAGCAGCTTCGGGGGCGGGTCCGGAGAGACCCAGTACTTC. It encodes CASSFGGGSGETQYF.

The chain combines TRBV29-1 with TRBJ2-4; 9 bases are shared with TRBD1. The CDR3 sequence is 12 residues long. The germline CDR1 and CDR2 sequences are SQVTM and ANQGSEA. The junction had 3 bases not matched to a gene; V was cut back by 6 bases and J by 6 bases. CDR3 sequence reads: CSVGQGANIQYF. DNA of the CDR3: TGCAGCGTGGGACAGGGAGCAAACATTCAGTACTTC.

In this sample, this clone turned up once. The rearrangement uses TRBV9 and TRBJ1-2; a possible D gene is TRBD1 (5 bases). V was shortened by 3 bases and J by 3 bases, with 12 bases between the two germline ends. This CDR3 has 14 amino acids. Looked up from germline, CDR1 is SGDLS and CDR2 is YYNGEE. CDR3: CASSAPGTDYGYTF. CDR3 nucleotides: TGTGCCAGCAGCGCGCCCGGGACGGACTATGGCTACACCTTC.

The chain couples TRBV28 to TRBJ2-7; TRBD1 matches 9 bases. The length of the CDR3 is 14 residues. The V and J ends lost 8 bases and 1 base, in that order; junction bases with no gene match: 6. Germline values: CDR1 MDHEN, CDR2 SYDVKM. The CDR3 nucleotides are TGTGCCAGCGTAGACAGGGGGAAATCCTACGAGCAGTACTTC. This sequence encodes CASVDRGKSYEQYF.

The chain couples TRBV4-3 to TRBJ2-1; D gene uncertain. CDR3 length: 16 residues. The V and J ends lost 4 bases and 2 bases respectively, with 15 bases between them. CDR1 and CDR2 from the germline V gene are LGHNA and YSLEER. CDR3 nucleotides: TGCGCCAGCAGCCTAATTGCCGGCTTCGCCTACAATGAGCAGTTCTTC. As protein: CASSLIAGFAYNEQFF.

V usage is TRBV18 and J usage is TRBJ2-6; 10 bases align to TRBD2. The V gene's germline CDR1 is KGHSH and CDR2 LQKENI. The V segment lost 2 bases and the J segment 3 bases; nucleotides outside the gene matches: 7. The CDR3 has 18 amino acids. The CDR3, as DNA: TGTGCCAGCTCACCAAAAATAGCGGGAGGACATGGGGCCAACGTCCTGACTTTC. Its translation is CASSPKIAGGHGANVLTF. Using reference TRBV18 and TRBJ2-6 for the parts outside the CDR3, the full variable domain is NAGVMQNPRHLVRRRGQEARLRCSPMKGHSHVYWYRQLPEEGLKFMVYLQKENIIDESGMPKERFSAEFPKEGPSILRIQQVVRGDSAAYFCASSPKIAGGHGANVLTFGAGSRLTVL.

The chain is built from TRBV7-2 and TRBJ2-7; 14 bases are shared with TRBD2. CDR1 is SGHTA and CDR2 is FQGNSA in the germline V gene. Trimming took 5 bases from V and 7 from J; bases not matched to a gene: 4. The CDR3 runs to 14 residues. CDR3 sequence (DNA): TGTGCCAGCAGCACCGGACTAGCGGGAGGAGAGCAGTACTTC. It is translated as CASSTGLAGGEQYF.

This clone occurred once. The chain has TRBV19 and TRBJ1-2, with 7 bases lining up with TRBD1. The CDR3 has 14 amino acids. Germline V lookup: CDR1 LNHDA, CDR2 SQIVND (reference sequence). The ends lost 4 bases at V and 1 base at J; junction bases unmatched: 3. In nucleotides, the CDR3 is TGTGCCAGTAGTACGGACAGGTTTAACTATGGCTACACCTTC. It specifies CASSTDRFNYGYTF.

This rearrangement joins TRBV7-2 to TRBJ1-1; 7 nucleotides match TRBD1. Germline trimming cut 5 bases from V and 1 base from J; bases unmatched to any gene: 10. The CDR3 is made up of 16 amino acids. The germline gives CDR1 SGHTA, CDR2 FQGNSA. CDR3 sequence (DNA): TGTGCCAGCAGCCCTCTACAGGGGTCGGCGAACACTGAAGCTTTCTTT. Its protein is CASSPLQGSANTEAFF.

The chain links TRBV30 to TRBJ2-7; 8 nucleotides align to TRBD1. Trimming at V came to 5 bases and at J to 6 bases, leaving 6 bases not matched to a gene. The CDR3 runs to 12 residues. Germline CDR1 and CDR2: GTSNPN and SVGIG (reference sequence). The CDR3 sequence is CAWGQGVGEQYF. The CDR3 coding sequence is TGTGCCTGGGGACAGGGAGTAGGCGAGCAGTACTTC.